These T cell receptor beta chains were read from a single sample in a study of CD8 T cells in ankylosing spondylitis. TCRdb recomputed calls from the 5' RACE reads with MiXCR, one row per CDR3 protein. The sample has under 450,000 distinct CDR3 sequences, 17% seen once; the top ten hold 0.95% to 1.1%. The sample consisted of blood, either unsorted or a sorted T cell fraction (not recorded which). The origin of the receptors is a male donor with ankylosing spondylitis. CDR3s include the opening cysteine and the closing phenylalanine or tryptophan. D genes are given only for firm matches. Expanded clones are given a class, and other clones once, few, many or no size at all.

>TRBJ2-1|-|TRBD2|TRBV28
CASSSFYSGRTNEQFF
TGTGCCAGCAGTTCCTTTTATAGCGGGAGGACCAATGAGCAGTTCTTC
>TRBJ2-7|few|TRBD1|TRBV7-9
CASSYEGQGKDEQYF
TGTGCCAGCAGCTACGAGGGACAGGGGAAGGACGAGCAGTACTTC
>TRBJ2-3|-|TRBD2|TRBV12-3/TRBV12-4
CASRFGTSDTDTQYF
TGTGCCAGCAGGTTCGGGACTAGCGACACAGATACGCAGTATTTT
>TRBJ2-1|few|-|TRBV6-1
CASGSGQPNEQFF
TGTGCCAGTGGCAGCGGGCAGCCTAATGAGCAGTTCTTC
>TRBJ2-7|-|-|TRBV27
CASSLMPSRSSYEQYF
TGTGCCAGCAGTTTAATGCCTAGCCGGAGCTCCTACGAGCAGTACTTC
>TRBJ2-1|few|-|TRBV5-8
CASSPRGANEQFF
TGTGCCAGCAGCCCCCGCGGGGCGAATGAGCAGTTCTTC
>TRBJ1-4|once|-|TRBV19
CASSTPGHPALGEKLFF
TGTGCCAGTAGTACCCCGGGACACCCGGCCTTGGGTGAAAAACTGTTTTTT
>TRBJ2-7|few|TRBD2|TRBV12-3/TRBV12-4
CASSRAKGGSYEQYF
TGTGCCAGCAGTCGGGCAAAGGGAGGGTCCTACGAGCAGTACTTC
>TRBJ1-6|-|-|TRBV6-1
CASRSRGNINSPLHF
TGTGCCAGCAGATCGAGGGGGAATATTAATTCACCCCTCCACTTT
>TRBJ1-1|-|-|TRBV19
CASRVLYRADTEAFF
TGTGCCAGTAGGGTCTTGTACAGGGCTGACACTGAAGCTTTCTTT
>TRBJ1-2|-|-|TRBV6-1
CASSVGSPNYGYTF
TGTGCCAGCAGTGTAGGGTCTCCTAACTATGGCTACACCTTC
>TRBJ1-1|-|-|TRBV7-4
CASSNYWGGDADTEAFF
TGTGCCAGCAGCAACTACTGGGGGGGTGATGCGGACACTGAAGCTTTCTTT
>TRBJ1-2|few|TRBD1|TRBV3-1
CASSRMGQGRLGYTF
TGTGCCAGCAGCCGCATGGGACAGGGTAGGCTTGGCTACACCTTC
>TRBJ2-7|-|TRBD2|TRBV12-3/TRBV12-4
CASSLNFGGAYEQYF
TGTGCCAGCAGTTTAAATTTCGGGGGGGCCTACGAGCAGTACTTC
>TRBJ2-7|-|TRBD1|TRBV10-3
CAISVGQGYEQYF
TGTGCCATCAGTGTTGGACAGGGCTACGAGCAGTACTTC
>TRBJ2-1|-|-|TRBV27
CASRSPGPQNYNEQFF
TGTGCCAGCAGAAGTCCGGGACCCCAGAATTACAATGAGCAGTTCTTC
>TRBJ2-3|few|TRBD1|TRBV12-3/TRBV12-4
CASSRTGTGNADTQYF
TGTGCCAGCAGTCGGACTGGGACAGGGAATGCAGATACGCAGTATTTT
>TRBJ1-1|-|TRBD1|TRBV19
CASTLDRGSRAFF
TGTGCCAGTACACTTGACAGGGGAAGCCGGGCTTTCTTT
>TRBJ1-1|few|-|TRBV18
CASSHGTPRGNTEAFF
TGTGCCAGCTCACACGGGACTCCCCGCGGGAACACTGAAGCTTTCTTT
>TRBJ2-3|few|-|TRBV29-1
CSVLSQGTDTQYF
TGCAGCGTTTTAAGTCAGGGAACAGATACGCAGTATTTT
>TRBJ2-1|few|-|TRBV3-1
CASSQDFPYNEQFF
TGTGCCAGCAGCCAAGATTTCCCGTACAATGAGCAGTTCTTC
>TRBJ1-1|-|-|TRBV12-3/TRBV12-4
CASSPFTREAFF
TGTGCCAGCAGTCCCTTTACACGGGAAGCTTTCTTT
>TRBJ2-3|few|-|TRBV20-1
CSARDYGKSTDTQYF
TGCAGTGCTAGAGATTACGGGAAGAGCACAGATACGCAGTATTTT
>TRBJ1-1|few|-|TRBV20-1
CSARDTSRGNTEAFF
TGCAGTGCCCGGGACACCTCCCGAGGGAACACTGAAGCTTTCTTT
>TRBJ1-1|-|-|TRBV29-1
CSVTRGETEAFF
TGCAGCGTCACCCGGGGAGAGACTGAAGCTTTCTTT
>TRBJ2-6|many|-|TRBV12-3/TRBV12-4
CASRAAGRDSGANVLTF
TGTGCCAGCAGGGCGGCCGGAAGGGACTCTGGGGCCAACGTCCTGACTTTC
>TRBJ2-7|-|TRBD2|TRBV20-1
CSATSGSLSYEQYF
TGCAGTGCCACTAGCGGGAGCCTTTCCTACGAGCAGTACTTC
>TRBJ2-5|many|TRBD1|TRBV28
CASSFEAGGGETQYF
TGTGCCAGCAGTTTCGAGGCAGGGGGCGGAGAGACCCAGTACTTC
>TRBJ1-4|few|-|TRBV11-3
CASSPNGQTPNEKLFF
TGTGCCAGCAGCCCAAACGGTCAGACCCCCAATGAAAAACTGTTTTTT
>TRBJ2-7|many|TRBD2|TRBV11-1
CASSPGPGGVAGSYEQYF
TGTGCCAGCAGCCCAGGGCCGGGGGGGGTAGCGGGGTCCTACGAGCAGTACTTC
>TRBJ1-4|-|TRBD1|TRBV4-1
CASRPQGTGEKLFF
TGCGCCAGCAGACCACAGGGGACGGGTGAAAAACTGTTTTTT
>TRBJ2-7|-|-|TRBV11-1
CASSLKGHEQYF
TGTGCCAGCAGCTTAAAAGGTCACGAGCAGTACTTC
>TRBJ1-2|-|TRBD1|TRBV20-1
CSARELPGDSPNYVYTF
TGCAGTGCTAGAGAACTCCCGGGGGACAGTCCAAACTATGTCTACACCTTC
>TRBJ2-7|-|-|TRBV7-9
CASSLVRAGDEQYF
TGTGCCAGCAGCTTAGTCCGCGCAGGGGACGAGCAGTACTTC
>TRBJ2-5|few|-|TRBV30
CASKWTGSETQYF
TGTGCCAGCAAGTGGACGGGATCGGAGACCCAGTACTTC
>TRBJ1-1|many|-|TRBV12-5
CASGVEYTEAFF
TGTGCTAGTGGTGTAGAGTACACTGAAGCTTTCTTT
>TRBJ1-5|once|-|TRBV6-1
CASRPDRRSNQPQHF
TGTGCCAGCAGACCTGACAGGCGGAGCAATCAGCCCCAGCATTTT
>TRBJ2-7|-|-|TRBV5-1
CASSWGDRTYEQYF
TGCGCCAGCAGCTGGGGGGACAGAACCTACGAGCAGTACTTC
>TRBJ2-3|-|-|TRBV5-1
CASKGLGDTQYF
TGCGCCAGCAAAGGGTTGGGGGATACGCAGTATTTT
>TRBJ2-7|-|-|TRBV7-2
CASSLQDGLYEQYF
TGTGCCAGCAGCCTCCAGGACGGCCTCTACGAGCAGTACTTC
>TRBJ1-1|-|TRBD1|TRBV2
CASSVWGQGRTEAFF
TGTGCCAGCAGTGTGTGGGGACAGGGGCGCACTGAAGCTTTCTTT
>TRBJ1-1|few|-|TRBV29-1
CSVTLNTEAFF
TGCAGCGTGACCCTGAACACTGAAGCTTTCTTT
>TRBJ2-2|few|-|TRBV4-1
CASSQRDTGELFF
TGCGCCAGCAGCCAAAGGGACACCGGGGAGCTGTTTTTT